This T cell receptor beta chain was identified in a study of shared clonotypes between healthy human individuals. Study in general: Sampling drew on donors who were two women and a few men aged 18 to 49.

Roughly 210 ng DNA, approximately 30,000 T cell genomes, went into each sorted-subset replicate PCR. Method: immunoSEQ multiplex PCR; TCRdb's copy keeps in-frame clones and lacks some. The sample holds about 550,000 clones, 95% seen once. It was CD45RO-negative cells, positively selected for CCR7, that made up naive CD8 cells, with terminally differentiated effector memory CD45RA+ cells excluded. Healthy adults negative for HIV, lacking recent acute infections or vaccinations, served as donors. Caucasian adults living in Nashville, Tennessee, provided all samples. Germline V gives CDR1 LNHDA, CDR2 SQIVND (reference sequence). V dropped 3 bases and J dropped 3 bases, with 13 bases sitting between them. This CDR3 is 15 amino acids long.

What was sequenced was naive CD8+ T cells sorted from blood. The TCR originated in a woman in her 30s in good health. The V gene is TRBV19, the J gene TRBJ2-3; tentatively, D is TRBD2 (5 bases). DNA of the CDR3: TGTGCCAGTAGTATGTTCGGGAATGGGACAGATACGCAGTATTTT. It is translated as CASSMFGNGTDTQYF. Variable domain in full (rest from reference TRBV19 and TRBJ2-3): DGGITQSPKYLFRKEGQNVTLSCEQNLNHDAMYWYRQDPGQGLRLIYYSQIVNDFQKGDIAEGYSVSREKKESFPLTVTSAQKNPTAFYLCASSMFGNGTDTQYFGPGTRLTVL.